One and the same sample provided the 25 T cell receptor beta chains below, sequenced in a study of neoadjuvant nivolumab and ipilimumab in lung cancer. The assay was immunoSEQ multiplex PCR, and TCRdb's table has in-frame clones only and misses some. The sample consists of 25,000 to 30,000 clones, around 86% of them appearing once. The starting material was tumor tissue, obtained after neoadjuvant nivolumab, alone or with ipilimumab, at or shortly before surgery. The receptor source for this set is an adult with non-small cell lung cancer.

The DNA of the CDR3 is TGTGCCAGCACCACGGGTTTAGTCGGGGAGCTGTTTTTT. As protein: CASTTGLVGELFF. This rearrangement joins TRBV6-6 to TRBJ2-2; D unresolved. Germline V gene sequence: CDR1 MNHNY, CDR2 SVGAGI (reference sequence). V lost 7 bases, J lost 7 bases, and 13 bases lay in between. This CDR3 has 13 residues.

This chain connects TRBV2 to TRBJ2-1; 8 bases align to TRBD1. The CDR3 sequence is 15 residues long. Germline V gene lookup returns CDR1 SNHLY and CDR2 FYNNEI. V lost 5 bases, J lost 3 bases, and 6 bases stayed unmatched. In DNA form, the CDR3 reads TGTGCCAGCAGTATCGACAGGGGCAGCTACAATGAGCAGTTCTTC. Translation: CASSIDRGSYNEQFF.

The chain combines TRBV7-9 with TRBJ2-1; D gene uncertain. The CDR3 extends over 17 amino acids. CDR1 and CDR2 (germline): SEHNR, FQNEAQ (reference sequence). V lost 1 base to trimming and J lost 0 bases, with 13 bases between them. CDR3 nucleotides: TGTGCCAGCAGCTTAGAGGTCAGTTATAGCTCCTACAATGAGCAGTTCTTC. This encodes CASSLEVSYSSYNEQFF.

The chain carries TRBV19 and TRBJ2-1, with 8 bases fitting TRBD2. The germline V gene encodes CDR1 LNHDA and CDR2 SQIVND (reference sequence). The CDR3 is made up of 16 amino acids. Trimming cost V 5 bases and J 5 bases; bases outside gene matches: 11. DNA for the CDR3: TGTGCCAGTAGTCTGCTTGGGACTAGGCCCCACAATGAGCAGTTCTTC. Protein: CASSLLGTRPHNEQFF.

V is TRBV30 and J is TRBJ2-6; D gene uncertain. Germline lookup yields CDR1 GTSNPN and CDR2 SVGIG (reference sequence). Deletions cut 4 bases from V and 8 bases from J, with 9 bases between. The CDR3 is made up of 12 amino acids. The DNA of the CDR3 is TGTGCCTGGAATCCCAAAACCAACGTCCTGACTTTC. This gives the protein CAWNPKTNVLTF.

This chain links TRBV11-2 with TRBJ2-3; tentative D call: TRBD2 (5 bases). This CDR3 is built from 14 residues. The germline gives CDR1 SGHAT, CDR2 FQNNGV. V was shortened by 5 bases and J by 0 bases, with 9 bases between the two germline ends. CDR3 DNA sequence: TGTGCCAGCAGCCCCCGACTAAGCACAGATACGCAGTATTTT. Amino acid sequence: CASSPRLSTDTQYF.

The V gene is TRBV18, the J gene TRBJ2-5; TRBD2 aligns across 12 bases. CDR3 length: 16 amino acids. Germline assignment: CDR1 KGHSH and CDR2 LQKENI. V lost 2 bases, J lost 5 bases, and 6 bases stayed unmatched. This CDR3 is CASSPKVTSGRETQYF. The CDR3 region has the DNA TGTGCCAGCTCACCAAAGGTCACTAGCGGGAGGGAGACCCAGTACTTC.

CDR3 DNA: TGTGCCAGCAGCTCCGGACAGGGAAGTACTGAAGCTTTCTTT. It is translated as CASSSGQGSTEAFF. V is TRBV7-9 and J is TRBJ1-1; 8 positions match TRBD1. J lost 5 bases, V lost 4 bases, and 6 bases had no gene match. This CDR3 comprises 14 residues. Germline assignment: CDR1 SEHNR and CDR2 FQNEAQ (reference sequence). Combining the CDR3 with reference TRBV7-9 and TRBJ1-1 gives the whole variable domain DTGVSQNPRHKITKRGQNVTFRCDPISEHNRLYWYRQTLGQGPEFLTYFQNEAQLEKSRLLSDRFSAERPKGSFSTLEIQRTEQGDSAMYLCASSSGQGSTEAFFGQGTRLTVV.

J is TRBJ1-3 and V is TRBV7-9; no firm D call. From germline, CDR1 is SEHNR and CDR2 FQNEAQ (reference sequence). V lost 0 bases and J lost 2, with 2 bases in between. The CDR3 is made up of 13 amino acids. DNA of the CDR3: TGTGCCAGCAGCTTAGCGGCTGGAAACACCATATATTTT. Translation gives CASSLAAGNTIYF. The variable domain in full, with the rest retrieved from reference TRBV7-9 and TRBJ1-3, is DTGVSQNPRHKITKRGQNVTFRCDPISEHNRLYWYRQTLGQGPEFLTYFQNEAQLEKSRLLSDRFSAERPKGSFSTLEIQRTEQGDSAMYLCASSLAAGNTIYFGEGSWLTVV.

This chain connects TRBV29-1 to TRBJ1-1, with D possibly TRBD1 on 5 matching bases. Trimming shortened V by 5 bases and J by 0 bases, and 10 bases separated the two germline ends. The CDR3 covers 13 residues. The germline V gene has CDR1 SQVTM and CDR2 ANQGSEA. The CDR3 sequence is CSVIRVLNTEAFF. As DNA, the CDR3 is TGCAGCGTTATCAGGGTACTGAACACTGAAGCTTTCTTT.

This clone came up once. This rearrangement joins TRBV6-5 to TRBJ2-5, with D hard to call. The CDR3 totals 14 residues. With 6 bases removed from V and 1 base from J, the gap between germline ends came to 12 bases. Per the germline V gene, CDR1 is MNHEY and CDR2 is SVGAGI. CDR3: CASRTQQRQETQYF. CDR3 bases: TGTGCCAGCAGAACCCAGCAGCGCCAAGAGACCCAGTACTTC.

This chain uses TRBV7-9 with TRBJ2-7; the D is unclear. V gave up 3 bases and J gave up 0 bases, with 6 bases separating them. Germline V lookup: CDR1 SEHNR, CDR2 FQNEAQ (reference sequence). This CDR3 is built from 13 residues. The CDR3 loop is CASSFQSSYEQYF. Here the CDR3 DNA reads TGTGCCAGCAGCTTCCAGAGCTCCTACGAGCAGTACTTC.

The count of this clone is one. The V gene is TRBV27, the J gene TRBJ1-4; TRBD1 matches 8 bases. The trim removed 5 bases at V and 7 bases at J, leaving 12 bases unmatched. In germline, CDR1 is MNHEY, CDR2 SMNVEV (reference sequence). CDR3 length: 16 residues. CDR3 in amino acids: CASSAYTGTGGEKLFF. The DNA of the CDR3 is TGTGCCAGCAGTGCGTATACCGGGACAGGCGGTGAAAAACTGTTTTTT. Full variable domain (outside the CDR3, taken from reference TRBV27 and TRBJ1-4): EAQVTQNPRYLITVTGKKLTVTCSQNMNHEYMSWYRQDPGLGLRQIYYSMNVEVTDKGDVPEGYKVSRKEKRNFPLILESPSPNQTSLYFCASSAYTGTGGEKLFFGSGTQLSVL.

The chain uses TRBV6-6 and TRBJ1-1; 7 bases line up with TRBD1. The germline V gene encodes CDR1 MNHNY and CDR2 SVGAGI (reference sequence). The CDR3 is made up of 14 amino acids. V dropped 5 bases and J dropped 2; count of bases not matched to a gene: 5. The CDR3 is CASSQTGTNTEAFF. The CDR3 DNA reads as TGTGCCAGCAGTCAGACAGGGACCAACACTGAAGCTTTCTTT.

The chain is built from TRBV6-5 and TRBJ2-7; 7 nucleotides line up with TRBD1. Unmatched junction bases numbered 6, after V lost 6 bases and J lost 1 base. From germline, CDR1 is MNHEY and CDR2 SVGAGI. The CDR3 extends over 14 amino acids. In DNA, the CDR3 is TGTGCCAGCAGAAGGGGGCCGAGGTCCTACGAGCAGTACTTC. Translating it yields CASRRGPRSYEQYF.

V usage is TRBV5-1 and J usage is TRBJ2-1, with D possibly TRBD1 on 6 matching bases. The ends were cut back, 0 bases at V and 2 bases at J, with 6 bases in the middle. The CDR3 covers 14 residues. CDR1 is SGHRS and CDR2 is YFSETQ in the germline V gene. CDR3 sequence reads: CASSLGTAYNEQFF. The CDR3 DNA reads TGCGCCAGCAGCTTGGGGACAGCCTACAATGAGCAGTTCTTC.

This sequence joins TRBV5-1 and TRBJ2-7; maybe TRBD1 (6 bases). Germline lookup yields CDR1 SGHRS and CDR2 YFSETQ. CDR3 size: 17 residues. V shed 4 bases and J shed 5 bases, with 25 bases lying between them. CDR3 sequence (DNA): TGCGCCAGCAGCCCGGAGAAAACCGGGACACAGAGCAACGAGCAGTACTTC. Translation gives CASSPEKTGTQSNEQYF.

This chain joins TRBV7-6 and TRBJ2-2, with D possibly matching TRBD2 (6 bases). Germline V gene sequence: CDR1 SGHVS, CDR2 FNYEAQ. V lost 0 bases, J lost 3 bases, and 11 bases lay in between. The CDR3 consists of 16 residues. CDR3 sequence: CASSLARLDDTGELFF. CDR3 bases: TGTGCCAGCAGCTTAGCGCGACTAGATGACACCGGGGAGCTGTTTTTT.

The J gene is TRBJ2-3, the V gene TRBV5-1; tentative D call: TRBD1 (6 bases). The germline V gene has CDR1 SGHRS and CDR2 YFSETQ. The ends were cut back, 3 bases at V and 2 bases at J, with 10 bases in the middle. The CDR3 loop spans 14 amino acids. CDR3 region: CASSWDTLTDTQYF. Here the CDR3 DNA reads TGCGCCAGCAGCTGGGACACCCTCACAGATACGCAGTATTTT.

This clone came up a few times. The chain uses TRBV7-2 and TRBJ2-3, with 9 nucleotides matching TRBD2. V shed 5 bases, J shed 5 bases, and the junction held 2 bases outside the gene matches. Germline V gene lookup returns CDR1 SGHTA and CDR2 FQGNSA. The length of the CDR3 is 13 residues. This chain's CDR3 is CASSELAGDTQYF. Written as DNA, the CDR3 is TGTGCCAGCAGCGAACTAGCGGGAGATACGCAGTATTTT.

This clone has just a few counts. V and J are TRBV6-4 and TRBJ2-1, with D hard to call. Trimming stripped 10 bases from V and 6 bases from J, with 16 bases between. Germline V CDR1 and CDR2: MRHNA, SNTAGT. CDR3 length: 13 residues. The chain's CDR3 is CATSRWLRNEQFF. The CDR3 DNA is TGTGCCACCTCCAGGTGGCTGCGCAATGAGCAGTTCTTC.

Only a few counts were recorded for this clone. The chain combines TRBV11-3 with TRBJ2-2, with D possibly matching TRBD1 (6 bases). Per germline, CDR1 SGHNT and CDR2 YENEEA. The CDR3 length is 17 residues. V lost 5 bases, J lost 8 bases, and 24 bases lay in between. CDR3 nucleotide sequence: TGTGCCAGCAGCCTCCCGAGAGGATCATACACAGGGGGGGAGCTGTTTTTT. Translated, it gives CASSLPRGSYTGGELFF. Drawing the rest from reference TRBV11-3 and TRBJ2-2, the complete variable domain is EAGVVQSPRYKIIEKKQPVAFWCNPISGHNTLYWYLQNLGQGPELLIRYENEEAVDDSQLPKDRFSAERLKGVDSTLKIQPAELGDSAVYLCASSLPRGSYTGGELFFGEGSRLTVL.

This sequence joins TRBV7-9 and TRBJ2-2; D is unclear. V lost 2 bases and J 6 bases, leaving 13 bases between the germline ends. The CDR3 sequence is 15 residues long. The germline V gene has CDR1 SEHNR and CDR2 FQNEAQ (reference sequence). This CDR3 reads CASSLNLGFAGELFF. CDR3 in DNA: TGTGCCAGCAGCTTAAATTTAGGGTTCGCCGGGGAGCTGTTTTTT.

This chain links TRBV6-1 with TRBJ2-6; D is possibly TRBD2 (6 bases). CDR3 length: 18 amino acids. CDR1 MNHNS and CDR2 SASEGT come from the germline V gene. Trimming stripped 2 bases from V and 2 bases from J, with 16 bases between. CDR3 DNA sequence: TGTGCCAGCAGTGAATGGGAGGAGGGCTATGCTGGGGCCAACGTCCTGACTTTC. This gives the protein CASSEWEEGYAGANVLTF.

The V and J genes are TRBV20-1 and TRBJ2-5; D gene unclear. Germline V CDR1 and CDR2: DFQATT, SNEGSKA (reference sequence). Between the trimmed V and J ends, which lost 6 bases and 4 bases, there was a span of 9 bases. The CDR3 is 11 residues long. CDR3 amino acids: CSAPIGETQYF. DNA of the CDR3: TGCAGTGCCCCGATAGGAGAGACCCAGTACTTC.